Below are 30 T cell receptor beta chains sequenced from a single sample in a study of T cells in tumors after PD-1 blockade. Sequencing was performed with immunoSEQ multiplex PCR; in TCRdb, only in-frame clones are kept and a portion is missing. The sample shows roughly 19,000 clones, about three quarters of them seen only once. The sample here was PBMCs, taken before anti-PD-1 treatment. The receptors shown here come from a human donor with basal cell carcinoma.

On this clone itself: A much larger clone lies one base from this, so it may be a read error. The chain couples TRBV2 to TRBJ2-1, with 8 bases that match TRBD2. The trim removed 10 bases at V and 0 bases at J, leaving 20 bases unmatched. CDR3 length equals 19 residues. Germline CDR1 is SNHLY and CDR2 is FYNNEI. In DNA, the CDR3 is TGTGCCACCTGTGACGGGGGGGCGCGGGTGGGGAGCTCCTACAATGAGCAGTTCTTC. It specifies CATCDGGARVGSSYNEQFF.

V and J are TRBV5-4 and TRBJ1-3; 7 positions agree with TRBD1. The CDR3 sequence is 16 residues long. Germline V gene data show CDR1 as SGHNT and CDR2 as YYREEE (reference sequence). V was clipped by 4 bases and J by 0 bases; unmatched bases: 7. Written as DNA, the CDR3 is TGTGCCAGCAGCCTCGGACAGGCTTACTCTGGAAACACCATATATTTT. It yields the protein CASSLGQAYSGNTIYF.

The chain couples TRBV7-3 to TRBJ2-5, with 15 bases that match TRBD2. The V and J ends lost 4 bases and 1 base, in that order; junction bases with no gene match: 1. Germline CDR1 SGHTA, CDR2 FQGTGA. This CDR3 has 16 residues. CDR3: CASSSGLAGGQETQYF. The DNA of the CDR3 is TGTGCCAGCAGCTCGGGACTAGCGGGGGGCCAAGAGACCCAGTACTTC.

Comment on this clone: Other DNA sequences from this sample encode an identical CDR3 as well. The CDR3 DNA follows: TGTGCCAGTAGTATGACTAGCCGGGAGACCCAGTACTTC. As protein: CASSMTSRETQYF. This rearrangement joins TRBV19 to TRBJ2-5; TRBD2 agrees at 7 bases. The CDR3 runs to 13 residues. V lost 3 bases to trimming and J lost 5 bases; unmatched junction nucleotides: 3. Germline-derived CDR1 and CDR2 are LNHDA and SQIVND (reference sequence).

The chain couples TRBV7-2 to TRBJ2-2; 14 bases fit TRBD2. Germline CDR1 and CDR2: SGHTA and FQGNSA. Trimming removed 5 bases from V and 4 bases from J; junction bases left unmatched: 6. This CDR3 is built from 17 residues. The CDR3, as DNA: TGTGCCAGCAGCCGGACTAGCGGGGGGAGGGGCACCGGGGAGCTGTTTTTT. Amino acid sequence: CASSRTSGGRGTGELFF. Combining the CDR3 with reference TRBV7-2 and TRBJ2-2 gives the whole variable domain GAGVSQSPSNKVTEKGKDVELRCDPISGHTALYWYRQSLGQGLEFLIYFQGNSAPDKSGLPSDRFSAERTGGSVSTLTIQRTQQEDSAVYLCASSRTSGGRGTGELFFGEGSRLTVL.

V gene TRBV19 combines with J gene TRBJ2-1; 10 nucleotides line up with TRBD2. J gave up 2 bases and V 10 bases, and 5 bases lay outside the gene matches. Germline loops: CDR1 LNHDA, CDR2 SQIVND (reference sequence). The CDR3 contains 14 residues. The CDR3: CATRAGGAYNEQFF. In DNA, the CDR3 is TGTGCCACCAGAGCGGGGGGGGCCTACAATGAGCAGTTCTTC. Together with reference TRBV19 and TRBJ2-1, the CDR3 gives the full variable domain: DGGITQSPKYLFRKEGQNVTLSCEQNLNHDAMYWYRQDPGQGLRLIYYSQIVNDFQKGDIAEGYSVSREKKESFPLTVTSAQKNPTAFYLCATRAGGAYNEQFFGPGTRLTVL.

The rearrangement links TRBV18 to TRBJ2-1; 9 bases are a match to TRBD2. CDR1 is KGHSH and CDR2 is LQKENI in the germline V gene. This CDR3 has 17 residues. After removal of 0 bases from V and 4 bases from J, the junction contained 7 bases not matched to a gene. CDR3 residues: CASSPPRASGDYNEQFF. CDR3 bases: TGTGCCAGCTCACCACCCCGGGCTAGCGGGGATTACAATGAGCAGTTCTTC.

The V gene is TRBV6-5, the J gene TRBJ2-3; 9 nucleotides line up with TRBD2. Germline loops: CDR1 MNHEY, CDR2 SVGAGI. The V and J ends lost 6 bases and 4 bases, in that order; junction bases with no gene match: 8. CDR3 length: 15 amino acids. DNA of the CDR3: TGTGCCAGCAGCCATCCGGGACTAGCACCAGATACGCAGTATTTT. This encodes CASSHPGLAPDTQYF.

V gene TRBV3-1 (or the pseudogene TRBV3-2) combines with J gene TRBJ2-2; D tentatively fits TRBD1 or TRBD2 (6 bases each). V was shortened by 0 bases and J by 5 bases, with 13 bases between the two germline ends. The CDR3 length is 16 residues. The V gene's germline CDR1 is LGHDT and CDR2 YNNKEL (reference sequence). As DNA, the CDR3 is TGTGCCAGCAGCCAAGAAAGTAGGGGGAGGACCGGGGAGCTGTTTTTT. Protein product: CASSQESRGRTGELFF.

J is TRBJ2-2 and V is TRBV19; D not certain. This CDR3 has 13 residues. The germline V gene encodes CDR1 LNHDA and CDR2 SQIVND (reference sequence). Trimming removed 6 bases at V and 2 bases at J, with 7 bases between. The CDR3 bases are TGTGCCAGTAGGACGGCAAACACCGGGGAGCTGTTTTTT. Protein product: CASRTANTGELFF.

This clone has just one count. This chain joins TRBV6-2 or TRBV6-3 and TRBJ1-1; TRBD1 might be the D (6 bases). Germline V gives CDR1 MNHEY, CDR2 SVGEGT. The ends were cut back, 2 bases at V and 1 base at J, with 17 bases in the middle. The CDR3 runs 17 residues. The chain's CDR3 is CASSYLTGQPKNTEAFF. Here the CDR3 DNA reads TGTGCCAGCAGTTACCTGACTGGACAGCCGAAGAACACTGAAGCTTTCTTT.

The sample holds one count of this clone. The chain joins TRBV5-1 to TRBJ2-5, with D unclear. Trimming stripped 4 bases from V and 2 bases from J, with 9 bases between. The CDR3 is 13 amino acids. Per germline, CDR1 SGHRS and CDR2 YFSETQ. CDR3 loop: CASSALQQETQYF. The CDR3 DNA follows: TGCGCCAGCAGCGCGCTCCAGCAAGAGACCCAGTACTTC.

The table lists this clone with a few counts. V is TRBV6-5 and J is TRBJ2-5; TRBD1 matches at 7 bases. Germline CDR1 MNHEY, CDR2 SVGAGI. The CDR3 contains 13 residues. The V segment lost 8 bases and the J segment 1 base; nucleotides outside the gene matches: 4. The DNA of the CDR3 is TGTGCCAGCTCAAGGGACAGCCAAGAGACCCAGTACTTC. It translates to CASSRDSQETQYF.

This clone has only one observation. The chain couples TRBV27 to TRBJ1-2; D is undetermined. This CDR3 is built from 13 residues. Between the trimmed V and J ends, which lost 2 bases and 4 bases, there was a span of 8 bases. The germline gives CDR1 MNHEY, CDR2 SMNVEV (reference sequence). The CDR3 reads CASSLAGTYGYTF. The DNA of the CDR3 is TGTGCCAGCAGTTTAGCAGGTACCTATGGCTACACCTTC.

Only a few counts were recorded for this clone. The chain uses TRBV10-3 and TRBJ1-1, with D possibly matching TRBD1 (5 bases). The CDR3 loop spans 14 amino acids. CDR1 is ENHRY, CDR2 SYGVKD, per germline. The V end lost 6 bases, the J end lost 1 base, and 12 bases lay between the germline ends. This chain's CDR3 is CAISPRDPNTEAFF. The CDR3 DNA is TGTGCCATCAGCCCTCGGGACCCGAACACTGAAGCTTTCTTT.

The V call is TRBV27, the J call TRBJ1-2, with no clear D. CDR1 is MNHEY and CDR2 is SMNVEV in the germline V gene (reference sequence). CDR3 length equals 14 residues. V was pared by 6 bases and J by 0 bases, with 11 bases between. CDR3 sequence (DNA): TGTGCCAGCAGACCTACCCGGGCTAACTATGGCTACACCTTC. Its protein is CASRPTRANYGYTF.

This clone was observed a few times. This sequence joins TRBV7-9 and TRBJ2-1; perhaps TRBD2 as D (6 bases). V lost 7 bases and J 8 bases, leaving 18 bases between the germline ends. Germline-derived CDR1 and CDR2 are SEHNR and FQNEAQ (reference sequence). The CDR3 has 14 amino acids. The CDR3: CASNDREFGYEQFF. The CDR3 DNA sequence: TGTGCCAGCAACGATCGGGAGTTCGGCTATGAGCAGTTCTTC.

For the CDR3, the DNA is TGTGCCAGCAGCTTAAACGCGGGCAATTCACCCCTCCACTTT. This codes for CASSLNAGNSPLHF. The V call is TRBV7-3, the J call TRBJ1-6, with D unresolved. Germline V gene data show CDR1 as SGHTA and CDR2 as FQGTGA. The CDR3 contains 14 residues. V lost 1 base to trimming and J lost 7 bases, with 8 bases between them.

The CDR3 region has the DNA TGTGCCAGCAGCCTCCTAGGGGGGGCGGGACAAGAGACCCAGTACTTC. It translates to CASSLLGGAGQETQYF. This chain connects TRBV7-2 to TRBJ2-5; D is possibly TRBD2 (7 bases). Deletions cut 5 bases from V and 2 bases from J, with 18 bases between. Germline V gene data show CDR1 as SGHTA and CDR2 as FQGNSA. The CDR3 sequence is 16 residues long.

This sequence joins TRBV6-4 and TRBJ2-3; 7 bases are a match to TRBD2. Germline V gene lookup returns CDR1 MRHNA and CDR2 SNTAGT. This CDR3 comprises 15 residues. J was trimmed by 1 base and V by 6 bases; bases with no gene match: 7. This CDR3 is CASSPRAGGTDTQYF. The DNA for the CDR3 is TGTGCCAGCAGCCCCCGGGCGGGGGGCACAGATACGCAGTATTTT.

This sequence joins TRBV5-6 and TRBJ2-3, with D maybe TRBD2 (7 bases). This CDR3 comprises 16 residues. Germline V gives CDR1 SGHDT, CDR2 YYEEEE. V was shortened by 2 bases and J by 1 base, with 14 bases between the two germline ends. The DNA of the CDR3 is TGTGCCAGCAGCTTAGGCGGGGGCGTTCGCACAGATACGCAGTATTTT. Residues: CASSLGGGVRTDTQYF.

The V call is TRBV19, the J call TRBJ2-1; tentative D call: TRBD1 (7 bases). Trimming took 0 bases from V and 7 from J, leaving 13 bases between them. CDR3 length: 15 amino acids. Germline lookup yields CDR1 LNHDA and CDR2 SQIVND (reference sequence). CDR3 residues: CASSIEPGGINEQFF. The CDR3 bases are TGTGCCAGTAGTATAGAGCCAGGGGGGATAAATGAGCAGTTCTTC.

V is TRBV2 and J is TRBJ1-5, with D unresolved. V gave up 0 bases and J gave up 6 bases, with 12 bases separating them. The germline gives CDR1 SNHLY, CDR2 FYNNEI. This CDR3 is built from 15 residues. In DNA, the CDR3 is TGTGCCAGCAGTGAAGCGAGGAATCAGGCTCAGCCCCAGCATTTT. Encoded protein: CASSEARNQAQPQHF.

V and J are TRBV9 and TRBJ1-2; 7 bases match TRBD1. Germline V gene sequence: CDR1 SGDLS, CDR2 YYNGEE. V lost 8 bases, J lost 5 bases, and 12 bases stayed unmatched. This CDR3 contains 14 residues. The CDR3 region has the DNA TGTGCCAGTCAAGCCGCAGGGGACAGATATGGCTACACCTTC. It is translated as CASQAAGDRYGYTF. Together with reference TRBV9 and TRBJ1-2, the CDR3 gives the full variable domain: DSGVTQTPKHLITATGQRVTLRCSPRSGDLSVYWYQQSLDQGLQFLIQYYNGEERAKGNILERFSAQQFPDLHSELNLSSLELGDSALYFCASQAAGDRYGYTFGSGTRLTVV.

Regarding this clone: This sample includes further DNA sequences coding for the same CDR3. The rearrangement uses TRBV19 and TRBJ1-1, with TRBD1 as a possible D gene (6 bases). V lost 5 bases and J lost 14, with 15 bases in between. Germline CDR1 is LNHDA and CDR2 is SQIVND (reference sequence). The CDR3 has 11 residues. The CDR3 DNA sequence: TGTGCCAGTAGTGACAGGCATGGGGCCTTCTTT. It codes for CASSDRHGAFF.

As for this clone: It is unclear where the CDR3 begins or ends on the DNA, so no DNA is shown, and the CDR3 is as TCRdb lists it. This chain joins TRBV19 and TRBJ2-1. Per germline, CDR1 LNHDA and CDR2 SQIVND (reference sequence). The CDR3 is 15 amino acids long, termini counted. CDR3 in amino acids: CASSTSGAPGPEQFF.

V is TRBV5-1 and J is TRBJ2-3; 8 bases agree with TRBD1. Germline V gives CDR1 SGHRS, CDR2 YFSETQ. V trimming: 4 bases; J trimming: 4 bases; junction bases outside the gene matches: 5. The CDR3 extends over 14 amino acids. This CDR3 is CASSIGQGADTQYF. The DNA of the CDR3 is TGCGCCAGCAGCATCGGACAGGGAGCAGATACGCAGTATTTT.

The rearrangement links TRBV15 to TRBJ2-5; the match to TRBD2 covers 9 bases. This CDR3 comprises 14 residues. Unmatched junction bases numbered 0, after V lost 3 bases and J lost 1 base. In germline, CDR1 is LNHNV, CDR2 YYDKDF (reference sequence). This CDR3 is CATSRGLAQETQYF. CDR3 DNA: TGTGCCACCAGCAGGGGACTAGCCCAAGAGACCCAGTACTTC. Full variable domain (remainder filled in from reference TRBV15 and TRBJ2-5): DAMVIQNPRYQVTQFGKPVTLSCSQTLNHNVMYWYQQKSSQAPKLLFHYYDKDFNNEADTPDNFQSRRPNTSFCFLDIRSPGLGDTAMYLCATSRGLAQETQYFGPGTRLLVL.

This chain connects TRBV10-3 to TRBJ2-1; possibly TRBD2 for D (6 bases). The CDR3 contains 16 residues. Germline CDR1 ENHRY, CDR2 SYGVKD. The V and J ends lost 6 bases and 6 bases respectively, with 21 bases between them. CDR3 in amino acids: CAISRLAGWEANEQFF. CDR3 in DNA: TGTGCCATCAGCCGTTTAGCTGGGTGGGAGGCCAATGAGCAGTTCTTC.

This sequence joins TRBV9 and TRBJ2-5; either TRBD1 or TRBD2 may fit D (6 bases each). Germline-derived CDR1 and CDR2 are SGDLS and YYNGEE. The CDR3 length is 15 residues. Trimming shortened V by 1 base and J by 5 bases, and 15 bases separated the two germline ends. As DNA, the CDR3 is TGTGCCAGCAGCGTATGGGGGGCTTCGTCTGAGACCCAGTACTTC. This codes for CASSVWGASSETQYF.